This T cell receptor beta chain came from a study of T cells in Graves' hyperthyroidism and ophthalmopathy. At least ten counts were recorded for this clonotype. The target antigen is unknown. Researchers took RNA transcripts and amplified the TCR beta CDR3 regions from them. HTBI primers were the set used in a first-round RT-PCR of the TCR CDR3. A single record per CDR3 protein comes from TCRdb applying MiXCR to the multiplex PCR reads. The sample holds hundreds of thousands of distinct CDR3 sequences, about 15% seen once. V lost 2 bases, J lost 1 base, and 12 bases lay in between. The CDR3 is made up of 15 amino acids. Findings of the study overall: Most clonotypes that expanded in the thyroid above 0.001 also showed up in blood.

The chain combines TRBV12-3 or TRBV12-4 with TRBJ2-7, with D unresolved. The sequenced material came from blood. This sequence originates from a woman aged 18-35 years with Graves' hyperthyroidism. CDR3 sequence reads: CASSLRSGRSYEQYF. In nucleotides, the CDR3 is TGTGCCAGCAGTTTAAGATCTGGCAGATCCTACGAGCAGTACTTC.